The subject of this entry is one T cell receptor (beta chain). The data are from a study of blood T cell repertoires in COVID-19. Turning to the study itself: Collection of acute and convalescent COVID-19 samples took place in the United States, Italy and Spain. Nucleic acid was either cDNA or gDNA, and it came from T cells, B-cell-depleted T cells, or PBMCs.

Authors' processing steps: Estimated nucleated cell counts came from reference gene primer amplification. Data came from immunoSEQ multiplex PCR; TCRdb stores just in-frame clones and leaves some out. The DNA was the basis for D and trimming; V, J and clone size are from that table. The table shows about 100,000 clones, with more than 90% occurring only once. The CDR3 length is 13 residues. Germline loops: CDR1 MNHEY, CDR2 SVGAGI. Deletions cut 3 bases from V and 5 bases from J, with 8 bases between. This TCR was sampled from a man aged 65 to 85 with acute or convalescent COVID-19. The genes are TRBV6-5 and TRBJ2-1; D gene uncertain. Input material: peripheral blood. CDR3 region: CASSYSLDNEQFF. DNA of the CDR3: TGTGCCAGCAGTTATTCTCTAGACAATGAGCAGTTCTTC.